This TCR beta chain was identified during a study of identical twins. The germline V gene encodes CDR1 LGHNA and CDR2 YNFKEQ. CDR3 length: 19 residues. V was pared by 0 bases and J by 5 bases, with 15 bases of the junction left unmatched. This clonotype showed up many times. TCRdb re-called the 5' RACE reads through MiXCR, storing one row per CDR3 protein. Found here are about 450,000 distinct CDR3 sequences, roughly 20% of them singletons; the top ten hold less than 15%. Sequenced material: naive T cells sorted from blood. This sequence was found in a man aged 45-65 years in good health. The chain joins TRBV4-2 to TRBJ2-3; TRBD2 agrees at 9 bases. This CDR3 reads CASSQDLVSGGVNLDTQYF. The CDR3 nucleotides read TGTGCCAGCAGCCAAGATCTGGTTAGCGGGGGAGTAAACCTAGATACGCAGTATTTT.